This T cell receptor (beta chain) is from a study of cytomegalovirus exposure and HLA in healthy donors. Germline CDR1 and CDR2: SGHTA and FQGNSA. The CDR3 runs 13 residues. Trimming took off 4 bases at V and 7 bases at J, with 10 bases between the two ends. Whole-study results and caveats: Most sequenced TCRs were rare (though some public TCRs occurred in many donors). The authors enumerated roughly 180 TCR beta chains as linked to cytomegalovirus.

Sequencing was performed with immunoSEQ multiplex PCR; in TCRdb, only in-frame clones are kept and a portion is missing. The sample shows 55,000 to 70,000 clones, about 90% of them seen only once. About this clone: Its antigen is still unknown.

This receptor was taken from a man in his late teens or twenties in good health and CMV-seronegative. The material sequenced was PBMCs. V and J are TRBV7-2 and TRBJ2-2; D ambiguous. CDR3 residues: CASSSRVGGELFF. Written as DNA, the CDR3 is TGTGCCAGCAGCTCCCGGGTCGGCGGGGAGCTGTTTTTT.